This T cell receptor (beta chain) was captured by sequencing in a study of neurological immune-mediated disorders. V lost 0 bases and J 0 bases, leaving 8 bases between the germline ends. Germline V gives CDR1 LNHNV, CDR2 YYDKDF (reference sequence). This CDR3 spans 16 amino acids. TCRdb called the 5' RACE reads again in MiXCR, with one record for every CDR3 protein. The data contain 71,000 or so distinct CDR3 sequences, 5% to 5.5% of them singletons. Study-level points and caveats: CDR3 amino acid sequences found in expanded clones were never shared across subjects, suggesting private repertoires in all groups.

This clonotype has a count of ten or more. Its antigen is still unknown. The rearrangement links TRBV15 to TRBJ2-2; D not resolved. Sample: PBMCs. The sequence derives from a woman aged 25-40 years with multiple sclerosis. Here the CDR3 reads CATSRDVTPNTGELFF. The DNA for the CDR3 is TGTGCCACCAGCAGAGATGTGACCCCGAACACCGGGGAGCTGTTTTTT.